This T cell receptor beta chain was retrieved from a study of CD8 T cells in Susac syndrome. The V gene lost 1 base and the J gene lost 0 bases, with 4 bases spanning the gap. The CDR3 has 14 amino acids. Germline assignment: CDR1 SNHLY and CDR2 FYNNEI. From blood CD8+ and CD4+ T cells, the TCR beta chain was sequenced. FACS was used to enrich TEMRA cells, whereas the CD8+ and CD4+ T cells were obtained by negative isolation. The authors reverse transcribed about 0.5 to 1 ug RNA with random hexamers. TCRdb reanalysed the immunoSEQ multiplex PCR reads using MiXCR and keeps one entry per CDR3 protein. This table holds some 65,000 distinct CDR3 sequences, just under 95% found once.

The sequence was obtained from a human donor with multiple sclerosis. The chain carries TRBV2 and TRBJ2-4, with unresolved D. Sequences were obtained from CD8+ T cells from PBMCs. The CDR3 sequence is CASSEDLAKNIQYF. CDR3 sequence (DNA): TGTGCCAGCAGTGAAGACCTAGCCAAAAACATTCAGTACTTC.